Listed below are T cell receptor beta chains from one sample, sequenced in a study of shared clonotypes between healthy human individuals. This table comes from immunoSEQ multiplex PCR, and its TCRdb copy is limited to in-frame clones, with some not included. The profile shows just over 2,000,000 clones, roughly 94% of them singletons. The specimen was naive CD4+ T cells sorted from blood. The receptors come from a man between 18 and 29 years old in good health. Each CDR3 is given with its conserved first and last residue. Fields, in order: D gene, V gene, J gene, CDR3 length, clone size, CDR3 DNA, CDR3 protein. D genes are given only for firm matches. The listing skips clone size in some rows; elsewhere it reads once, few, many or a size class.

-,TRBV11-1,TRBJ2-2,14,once,TGTGCCAGCAGCTTAGACAGGGCTACCGGGGAGCTGTTTTTT,CASSLDRATGELFF
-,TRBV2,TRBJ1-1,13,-,TGTGCCAGTTCTCCGGCCCCGAACACTGAAGCTTTCTTT,CASSPAPNTEAFF
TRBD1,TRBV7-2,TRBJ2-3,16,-,TGTGCCAGCAGCGCCAAAGACAGGGACACCACAGATACGCAGTATTTT,CASSAKDRDTTDTQYF
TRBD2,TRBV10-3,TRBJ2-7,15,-,TGTGCCACCGGGACTAGCGGGGTTTCTGTCTACGAGCAGTACTTC,CATGTSGVSVYEQYF
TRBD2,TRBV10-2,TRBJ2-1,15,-,TGCGCCAGCAGGGTAGGACTAGCGGCCTACAATGAGCAGTTCTTC,CASRVGLAAYNEQFF
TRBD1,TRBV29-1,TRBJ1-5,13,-,TGCAGCGCCGTAGGACAGGGTGGCCAGCCCCAGCATTTT,CSAVGQGGQPQHF
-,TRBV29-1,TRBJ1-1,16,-,TGCAGCGTTGAAGGGGCAGAGGAAGGGCTGAACACTGAAGCTTTCTTT,CSVEGAEEGLNTEAFF
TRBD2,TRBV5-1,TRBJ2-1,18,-,TGCGCCAGCAGCTTGAAACTAGCGGGAGGGGATTCCTACAATGAGCAGTTCTTC,CASSLKLAGGDSYNEQFF
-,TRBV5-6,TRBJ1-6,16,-,TGTGCCAGCAGCTTGGTCCCCGAGGGAGGACGTTTCCCCCTCCACTTT,CASSLVPEGGRFPLHF
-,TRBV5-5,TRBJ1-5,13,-,TGTGCCAGCAGCTCGGAAATAAATCAGCCCCAGCATTTT,CASSSEINQPQHF
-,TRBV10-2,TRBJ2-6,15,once,TGCGCCAGCAGTGAGTGGACTTCTGGGGCCAACGTCCTGACTTTC,CASSEWTSGANVLTF
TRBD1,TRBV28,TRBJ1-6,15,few,TGTGCCAGCAGCCCGGGACAGGGGCGGGGATCACCCCTCCACTTT,CASSPGQGRGSPLHF
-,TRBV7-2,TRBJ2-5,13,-,TGTGCCAGCAGCTTAGGGGTCGCGGAGACCCAGTACTTC,CASSLGVAETQYF
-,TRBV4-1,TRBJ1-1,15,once,TGCGCCAGCAGCCAAGAAGAGGACATGAACACTGAAGCTTTCTTT,CASSQEEDMNTEAFF
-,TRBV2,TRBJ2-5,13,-,TGTGCCAGCAGTGGAGGGGAGTCGGAGACCCAGTACTTC,CASSGGESETQYF
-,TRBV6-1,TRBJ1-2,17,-,TGTGCCAGCAGTGAAAGGGGACGTCGAGGAGGTGACTATGGCTACACCTTC,CASSERGRRGGDYGYTF
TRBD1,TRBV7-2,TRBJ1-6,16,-,TGTGCCAGCAGCTTAGCCGGGACAGGGAATAATTCACCCCTCCACTTT,CASSLAGTGNNSPLHF
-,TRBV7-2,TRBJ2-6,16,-,TGTGCCAGCAGCTTACCACAGGGTTCAGGGGCCAACGTCCTGACTTTC,CASSLPQGSGANVLTF
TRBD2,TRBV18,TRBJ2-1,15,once,TGTGCCAGCTCACCGACTAGCGGGATGGTCAATGAGCAGTTCTTC,CASSPTSGMVNEQFF
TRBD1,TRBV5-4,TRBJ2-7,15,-,TGTGCCAGCAGCTTTGGGGACAGACTTTCCTACGAGCAGTACTTC,CASSFGDRLSYEQYF
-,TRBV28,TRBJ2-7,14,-,TGTGCCAGCAGTCACCATGCCCTTTCCTACGAGCAGTACTTC,CASSHHALSYEQYF
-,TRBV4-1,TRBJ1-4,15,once,TGCGCCAGCAGCCAAGTCGGGACCCGAGGGGAAAAACTGTTTTTT,CASSQVGTRGEKLFF
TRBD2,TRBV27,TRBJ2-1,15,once,TGTGCCAGCAGAAGAGCGGGAGGGGGTAACAATGAGCAGTTCTTC,CASRRAGGGNNEQFF
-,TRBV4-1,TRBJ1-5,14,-,TGCGCCAGCAGCCAAGAGGACAGCAATCAGCCCCAGCATTTT,CASSQEDSNQPQHF
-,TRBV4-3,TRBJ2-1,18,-,TGCGCCAGCAGCCAAGAATCGGGGCTATTAGGCTCCTACAATGAGCAGTTCTTC,CASSQESGLLGSYNEQFF
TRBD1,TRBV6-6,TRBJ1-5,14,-,TGTGCCAGCAGTACCGACAGGGTCGATCAGCCCCAGCATTTT,CASSTDRVDQPQHF
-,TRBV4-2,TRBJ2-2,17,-,TGTGCCAGCAGCCAAGAACGTACTGCAGGGAACACCGGGGAGCTGTTTTTT,CASSQERTAGNTGELFF
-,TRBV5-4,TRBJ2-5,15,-,TGTGCCAGCAGCGAACCGGGCCCGGGGAAAGAGACCCAGTACTTC,CASSEPGPGKETQYF
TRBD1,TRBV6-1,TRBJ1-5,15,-,TGTGCCAGCAGTCCCGGGACAGCTAACAATCAGCCCCAGCATTTT,CASSPGTANNQPQHF
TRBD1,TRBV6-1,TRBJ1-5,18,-,TGTGCCAGCAGTGCCTTTTTCTCGGACAGGGGGCCATTTCAGCCCCAGCATTTT,CASSAFFSDRGPFQPQHF
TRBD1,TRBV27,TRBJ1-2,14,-,TGTGCCAGCAGTTCTCCGGGACAGGGCTATGGCTACACCTTC,CASSSPGQGYGYTF
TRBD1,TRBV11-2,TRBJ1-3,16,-,TGTGCCAGCAGCCCACACGGACAGGGCGATGGAAACACCATATATTTT,CASSPHGQGDGNTIYF
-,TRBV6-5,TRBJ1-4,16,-,TGTGCCAGCAGTTATACCGGATTGGGGACTAATGAAAAACTGTTTTTT,CASSYTGLGTNEKLFF
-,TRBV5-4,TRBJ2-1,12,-,TGTGCCAGCAGCCAACTTCCCCATGAGCAGTTCTTC,CASSQLPHEQFF
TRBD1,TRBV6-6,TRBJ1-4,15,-,TGTGCCAGCAAGAGAGGGGGCAGGGGGAATGAAAAACTGTTTTTT,CASKRGGRGNEKLFF
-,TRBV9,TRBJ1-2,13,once,TGTGCCAGCAGCGTAGTCCCTGGGAGAGGCTACACCTTC,CASSVVPGRGYTF
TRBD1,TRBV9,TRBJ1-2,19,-,TGTGCCAGCAGCGGAATGTCTTGGGTGACAGGGGGTAACAACTATGGCTACACCTTC,CASSGMSWVTGGNNYGYTF
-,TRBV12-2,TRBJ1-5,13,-,TGTGCAAGTCGCTTAGCCGGGTGCCAGCCCCAGCATTTT,CASRLAGCQPQHF
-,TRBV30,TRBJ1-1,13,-,TGTGCCTGGAGTGTTGAGATGGTCACTGAAGCTTTCTTT,CAWSVEMVTEAFF
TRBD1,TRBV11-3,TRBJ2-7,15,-,TGTGCCAGCAGTCCGACAGGGGGGAGCTCCTACGAGCAGTACTTC,CASSPTGGSSYEQYF